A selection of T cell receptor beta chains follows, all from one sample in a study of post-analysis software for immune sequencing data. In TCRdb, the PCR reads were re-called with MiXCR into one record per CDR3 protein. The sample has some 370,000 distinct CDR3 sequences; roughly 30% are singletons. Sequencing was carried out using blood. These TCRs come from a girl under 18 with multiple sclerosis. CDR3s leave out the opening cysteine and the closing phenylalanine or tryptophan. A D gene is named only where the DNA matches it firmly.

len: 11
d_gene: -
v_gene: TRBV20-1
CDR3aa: SARGQGKETQY

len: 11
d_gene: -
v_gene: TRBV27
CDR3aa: ASRRLGREKRF

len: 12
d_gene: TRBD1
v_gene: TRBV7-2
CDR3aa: ASSLDRGQGTQY

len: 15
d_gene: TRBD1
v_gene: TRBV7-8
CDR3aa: ASSLPPDRHPYNEQF

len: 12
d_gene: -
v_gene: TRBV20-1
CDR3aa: SAIQGRGNSPLH

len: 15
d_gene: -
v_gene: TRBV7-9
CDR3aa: ASSADSDSYSNQPQH

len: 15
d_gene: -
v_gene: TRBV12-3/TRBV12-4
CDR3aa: ASSLLGVVGSYNEQF

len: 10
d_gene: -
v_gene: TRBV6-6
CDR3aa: ASSFGGSEAF

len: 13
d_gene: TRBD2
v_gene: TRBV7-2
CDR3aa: ASSSTGTSGGELF

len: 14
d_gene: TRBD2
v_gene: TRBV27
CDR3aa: ASNPAGGPSYNEQF

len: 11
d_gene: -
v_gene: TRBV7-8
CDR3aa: ASSLGPDYEQY

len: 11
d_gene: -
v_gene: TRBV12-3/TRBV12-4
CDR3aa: ASSLQDGYEQY

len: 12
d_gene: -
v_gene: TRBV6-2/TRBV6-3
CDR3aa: ASGELSMNTEAF

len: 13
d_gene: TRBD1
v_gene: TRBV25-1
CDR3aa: ASSPRTGINYGYT

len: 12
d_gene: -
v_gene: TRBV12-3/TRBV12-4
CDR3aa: ACSSGTNTDTQY

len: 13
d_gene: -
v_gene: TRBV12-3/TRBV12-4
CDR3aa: ASSLSPGGTDTQY

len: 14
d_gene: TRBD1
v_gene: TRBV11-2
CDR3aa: ASSSHRGQAYNEQF

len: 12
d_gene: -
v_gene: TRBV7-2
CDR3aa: ASSSTLFIMTGF

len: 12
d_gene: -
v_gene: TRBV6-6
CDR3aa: ASSYSWRDNEQF

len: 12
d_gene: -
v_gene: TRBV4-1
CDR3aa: ASSQDRNINEQF

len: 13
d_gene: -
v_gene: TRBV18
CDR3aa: ASSRPGQKSYEQY

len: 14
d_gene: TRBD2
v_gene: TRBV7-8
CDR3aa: ASSLVGPSGTYEQY

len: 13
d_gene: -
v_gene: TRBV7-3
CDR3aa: ASSLTLERTDEQF

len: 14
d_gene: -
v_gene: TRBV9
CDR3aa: ASSPREYTSTDTQY

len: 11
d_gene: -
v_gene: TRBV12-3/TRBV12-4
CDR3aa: ASSFSGFYEQY

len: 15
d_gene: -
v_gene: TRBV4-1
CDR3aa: ASSQWGGTRGVNEQF

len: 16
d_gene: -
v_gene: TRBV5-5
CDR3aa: ASSWAPGKGDSGNIQY

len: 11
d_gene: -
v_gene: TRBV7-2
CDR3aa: ASSSYVTDTQY

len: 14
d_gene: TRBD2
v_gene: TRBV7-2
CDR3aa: ASSRSGGSYQETQY

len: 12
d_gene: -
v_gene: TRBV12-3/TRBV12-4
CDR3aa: ASSLGTENYGYT

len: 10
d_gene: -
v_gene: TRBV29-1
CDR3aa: SVVDSSYEQY

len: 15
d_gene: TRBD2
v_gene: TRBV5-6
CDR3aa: ASSRTSGSRSYNEQF

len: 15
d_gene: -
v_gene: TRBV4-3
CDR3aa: ASSQGLADSSSYEQY

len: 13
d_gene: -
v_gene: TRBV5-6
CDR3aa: ASSQPQGGLETQY

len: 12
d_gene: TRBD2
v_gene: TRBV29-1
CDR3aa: SVVSGGPSDTQY

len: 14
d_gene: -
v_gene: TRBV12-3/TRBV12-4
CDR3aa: ASTTAGGPANYGYT

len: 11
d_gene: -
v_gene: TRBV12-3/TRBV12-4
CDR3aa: ASSATGFHEQY

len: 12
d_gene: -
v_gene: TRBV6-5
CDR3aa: ASSYSGSIETQY

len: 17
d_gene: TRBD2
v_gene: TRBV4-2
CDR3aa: ASSQPPGLAGGIYNEQF

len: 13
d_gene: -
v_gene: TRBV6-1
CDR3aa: ASSPLSYSSYEQY

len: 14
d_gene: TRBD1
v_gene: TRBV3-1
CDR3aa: ASSQRRGTVKGGYT

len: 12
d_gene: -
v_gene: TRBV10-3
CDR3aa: AISESTGAYGYT

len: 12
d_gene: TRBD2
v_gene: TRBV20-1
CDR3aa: SAHPTSGGDTQY

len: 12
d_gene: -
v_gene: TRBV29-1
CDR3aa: SAEGGLWKTEAF

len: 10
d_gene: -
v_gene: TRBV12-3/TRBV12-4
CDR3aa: ASSFSGAGYT

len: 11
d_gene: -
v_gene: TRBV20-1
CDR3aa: GAPNVIYNEQF

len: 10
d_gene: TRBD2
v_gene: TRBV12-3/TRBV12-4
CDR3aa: ASSLRPSGQF

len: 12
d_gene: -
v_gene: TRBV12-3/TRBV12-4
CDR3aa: ASRPGEMGNEQF

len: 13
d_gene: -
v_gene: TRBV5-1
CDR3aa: ASSLDGQPTDTQY

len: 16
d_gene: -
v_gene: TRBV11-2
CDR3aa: ASSLGSPLRGGHTEAF

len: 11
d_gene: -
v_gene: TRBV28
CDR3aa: ASSIGGNTEAF

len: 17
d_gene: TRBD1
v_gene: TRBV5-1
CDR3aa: ASSSTKATGGRSYNEQF